A single sample is the source of the 25 T cell receptor beta chains below, sequenced in a study of neurological immune-mediated disorders. TCRdb used MiXCR to reprocess the 5' RACE reads, holding one entry per CDR3 protein. The sample lists approximately 100,000 distinct CDR3 sequences, approximately 4% occurring once. Sequencing input: PBMCs. All receptors derive from a woman in her forties or fifties with multiple sclerosis.

This clonotype was observed at least ten times. The gene calls are TRBV3-1 and TRBJ2-3; weak D call: TRBD2 (6 bases). Germline V gives CDR1 LGHDT, CDR2 YNNKEL (reference sequence). Trimming removed 5 bases at V and 8 bases at J, with 20 bases between. The CDR3 loop spans 15 amino acids. The CDR3 DNA sequence: TGTGCCAGCAGCTGGGGACTCCATTCCTCGGGTACGCAGTATTTT. Its protein is CASSWGLHSSGTQYF.

This clonotype was counted ten times or more. CDR3 nucleotide sequence: TGCGCCAGCAGCCAAGAAGGCAGGCCGCCTGAGACCCAGTACTTC. Protein: CASSQEGRPPETQYF. The V call is TRBV4-3, the J call TRBJ2-5; D is unclear. The germline V and J ends were trimmed by 0 bases and 5 bases, with 13 bases remaining between them. In germline, CDR1 is LGHNA, CDR2 YSLEER. The CDR3 contains 15 residues.

Ten or more counts support this clonotype. The chain has TRBV7-6 and TRBJ2-1, with D possibly being TRBD1 or TRBD2 (6 bases each). The V end lost 6 bases, the J end lost 7 bases, and 19 bases lay between the germline ends. The CDR3 length is 15 residues. CDR1 is SGHVS and CDR2 is FNYEAQ in the germline V gene. CDR3 bases: TGTGCCAGCAGTTCTATGGGGGGCCCAACGAATGAGCAGTTCTTC. Its protein product is CASSSMGGPTNEQFF.

This clonotype has at least ten counts. The chain recombines TRBV20-1 with TRBJ1-2; 10 nucleotides agree with TRBD1. Germline V CDR1 and CDR2: DFQATT, SNEGSKA (reference sequence). V shed 6 bases, J shed 4 bases, and the junction held 5 bases outside the gene matches. The CDR3 is 13 amino acids. The CDR3 DNA reads as TGCAGTGCAAGGACAGGGGGGAGCTATGGCTACACCTTC. Translation: CSARTGGSYGYTF.

Here the CDR3 reads CASSPSPGTGGQHYEQFF. CDR3 DNA: TGTGCCAGCTCACCAAGTCCCGGGACAGGGGGACAACACTATGAGCAGTTCTTC. The V call is TRBV18, the J call TRBJ2-1, with 11 positions matching TRBD1. CDR3 size: 18 residues. Germline V gene sequence: CDR1 KGHSH, CDR2 LQKENI. The V and J ends lost 2 bases and 8 bases, in that order; junction bases with no gene match: 14. The variable domain in full, completed from reference TRBV18 and TRBJ2-1, reads NAGVMQNPRHLVRRRGQEARLRCSPMKGHSHVYWYRQLPEEGLKFMVYLQKENIIDESGMPKERFSAEFPKEGPSILRIQQVVRGDSAAYFCASSPSPGTGGQHYEQFFGPGTRLTVL.

This clonotype showed up just a few times. Possible read error: a much larger clone is one base away. This sequence joins TRBV3-1 and TRBJ2-7, with D unresolved. V was pared by 0 bases and J by 4 bases, with 10 bases between. Germline CDR1 reads LGHDT; CDR2 reads YNNKEL (reference sequence). The CDR3 is 14 residues long. The CDR3 here is CASSQDSDAYEQYF. CDR3 nucleotide sequence: TGTGCCAGCAGCCAAGATTCAGATGCATACGAGCAGTACTTC.

This clonotype has a count of ten or more. The chain uses TRBV20-1 and TRBJ2-1, with D unclear. The CDR3 has 14 residues. Germline CDR1 is DFQATT and CDR2 is SNEGSKA (reference sequence). Trimming took off 3 bases at V and 0 bases at J, with 9 bases between the two ends. The CDR3 is CSASPTSSYNEQFF. Written as DNA, the CDR3 is TGCAGTGCTAGCCCCACGAGCTCCTACAATGAGCAGTTCTTC.

This clonotype was counted many times. This chain uses TRBV7-6 with TRBJ2-7, with 8 bases lining up with TRBD2. CDR3 length equals 15 residues. The J segment lost 3 bases and the V segment lost 4 bases, leaving 8 bases of the junction unmatched. CDR1 is SGHVS and CDR2 is FNYEAQ in the germline V gene. This chain's CDR3 is CASSSRGGAGYEQYF. CDR3 sequence (DNA): TGTGCCAGCAGCTCCCGGGGGGGCGCTGGCTACGAGCAGTACTTC.

Only a few counts were recorded for this clonotype. The junction does not match germline at one end; this may be a read error. The genes are TRBV27 and TRBJ1-5; 7 bases agree with TRBD1. The CDR3 runs to 18 residues. In germline, CDR1 is MNHEY, CDR2 SMNVEV (reference sequence). DNA of the CDR3: TGTGCCAGCAGTCAACGGACAGGTGGGACCTATAGCAATCAGCACCAGCATTTT. It specifies CASSQRTGGTYSNQHQHF.

This clonotype was detected ten times or more. The V gene is TRBV12-3 or TRBV12-4, the J gene TRBJ2-7; 14 bases line up with TRBD2. After removal of 7 bases from V and 2 bases from J, the junction contained 4 bases not matched to a gene. The CDR3 has 15 residues. For the CDR3, the DNA is TGTGCCAGCACTCAGACTAGCGGGGGGGCCTACGAGCAGTACTTC. Encoded protein: CASTQTSGGAYEQYF.

This clonotype has at least ten counts. This chain uses TRBV14 with TRBJ2-2; D is perhaps TRBD1 (6 bases). The V end was cut by 4 bases, the J end by 5 bases, with 8 bases between. This CDR3 has 13 residues. Looked up from germline, CDR1 is SGHDN and CDR2 is FVKESK. The CDR3 is CASSPQGTGELFF. CDR3 bases: TGTGCCAGCAGCCCCCAGGGGACCGGGGAGCTGTTTTTT.

In this sample, this clonotype turned up many times. As DNA, the CDR3 is TGCGCCAGCAGCATGACAGGTCCGCGAGAGCCCCAGCATTTT. Translation: CASSMTGPREPQHF. The V call is TRBV5-1, the J call TRBJ1-5; a weak D match, TRBD1 (6 bases). Germline CDR1 and CDR2: SGHRS and YFSETQ. V shed 4 bases and J shed 8 bases, with 16 bases lying between them. The CDR3 totals 14 residues.

This clonotype was seen only a few times. This rearrangement joins TRBV5-1 to TRBJ2-2; no clear D gene. This CDR3 region has 15 residues. The V end lost 5 bases, the J end lost 5 bases, and 16 bases lay between the germline ends. Germline loops: CDR1 SGHRS, CDR2 YFSETQ. CDR3 in amino acids: CASRPARGPTGELFF. In DNA form, the CDR3 reads TGCGCCAGCAGACCGGCGCGCGGTCCAACCGGGGAGCTGTTTTTT.

This clonotype occurred a few times. The junction and the germline gene differ at one end; a read error may be behind it. This chain connects TRBV28 to TRBJ1-6, with TRBD1 matching 7 bases. Germline lookup yields CDR1 MDHEN and CDR2 SYDVKM. CDR3 length: 18 amino acids. The CDR3 loop is CASSTPWGAGGGNSTLNF. CDR3 coding DNA: TGTGCCAGCAGTACCCCCTGGGGGGCAGGGGGTGGTAATTCAACCCTCAACTTT.

This clonotype has at least ten counts. The rearrangement links TRBV7-9 to TRBJ1-3; D unresolved. V lost 5 bases and J 4 bases, leaving 9 bases between the germline ends. Germline V lookup: CDR1 SEHNR, CDR2 FQNEAQ (reference sequence). The CDR3 runs to 13 residues. The DNA of the CDR3 is TGTGCCAGCAGCCGGGCCGCGGGAAACACCATATATTTT. The encoded protein is CASSRAAGNTIYF. The entire variable domain, with the rest obtained from reference TRBV7-9 and TRBJ1-3, is as follows: DTGVSQNPRHKITKRGQNVTFRCDPISEHNRLYWYRQTLGQGPEFLTYFQNEAQLEKSRLLSDRFSAERPKGSFSTLEIQRTEQGDSAMYLCASSRAAGNTIYFGEGSWLTVV.

The table lists this clonotype with many counts. The chain recombines TRBV6-1 with TRBJ1-1; D is uncertain. The CDR3 consists of 12 residues. V was cut by 3 bases and J by 6 bases, with 8 bases left in between. The V gene's germline CDR1 is MNHNS and CDR2 SASEGT. DNA for the CDR3: TGTGCCAGCAGTGATCGGTATTCTGAAGCTTTCTTT. Residues: CASSDRYSEAFF.

There are many counts of this clonotype. This chain connects TRBV5-1 to TRBJ2-3; TRBD2 aligns across 9 bases. With V trimmed by 2 bases and J by 3 bases, 4 bases remained unmatched. The CDR3 sequence is 15 residues long. Germline values: CDR1 SGHRS, CDR2 YFSETQ. The CDR3 loop is CASSFTSGGTDTQYF. The CDR3 DNA reads TGCGCCAGCAGCTTCACCAGCGGGGGGACAGATACGCAGTATTTT.

This clonotype counts as medium-sized. The chain employs TRBV29-1 and TRBJ2-1, with TRBD2 matching 13 bases. This CDR3 contains 14 residues. Looked up from germline, CDR1 is SQVTM and CDR2 is ANQGSEA. Trimming at V came to 6 bases and at J to 5 bases, leaving 4 bases not matched to a gene. CDR3 bases: TGCAGCGTACTAGCGGGGGGGCCAAACAATGAGCAGTTCTTC. This encodes CSVLAGGPNNEQFF.

This clonotype has at least ten counts. The chain links TRBV15 to TRBJ2-1; D is undetermined. Germline CDR1 reads LNHNV; CDR2 reads YYDKDF (reference sequence). V lost 5 bases and J lost 7, with 15 bases in between. The CDR3 has 14 residues. The DNA of the CDR3 is TGTGCCACCAGCGTCGTGGAGAGACAAAATGAGCAGTTCTTC. Protein product: CATSVVERQNEQFF.

This clonotype was counted ten times or more. The DNA for the CDR3 is TGTGCCAGCAGCTTGGCTGTGAACACTGAAGCTTTCTTT. This codes for CASSLAVNTEAFF. The chain recombines TRBV5-4 with TRBJ1-1; D remains unclear. V lost 0 bases to trimming and J lost 0 bases, with 3 bases between them. Germline V lookup: CDR1 SGHNT, CDR2 YYREEE (reference sequence). The CDR3 covers 13 residues.

This clonotype was recorded many times. The chain couples TRBV20-1 to TRBJ2-1; a weak D match, TRBD1 (6 bases). V was trimmed by 6 bases and J by 4 bases, leaving 13 bases between them. The CDR3 sequence is 13 residues long. The germline gives CDR1 DFQATT, CDR2 SNEGSKA (reference sequence). The CDR3 DNA follows: TGCAGTGCCGATGACAGGAATTACAATGAGCAGTTCTTC. Protein product: CSADDRNYNEQFF.

This clonotype was counted many times. The chain uses TRBV2 and TRBJ2-5; D assignment may be TRBD1 or TRBD2 (6 bases each). Trimming removed 4 bases at V and 5 bases at J, with 14 bases between. CDR1 and CDR2 from the germline V gene are SNHLY and FYNNEI. The length of the CDR3 is 14 residues. The CDR3 DNA is TGTGCCAGCAGTGTATCGTGGAGGGGGGAGACCCAGTACTTC. It encodes CASSVSWRGETQYF. The complete variable domain, with remaining parts taken from reference TRBV2 and TRBJ2-5, reads EPEVTQTPSHQVTQMGQEVILRCVPISNHLYFYWYRQILGQKVEFLVSFYNNEISEKSEIFDDQFSVERPDGSNFTLKIRSTKLEDSAMYFCASSVSWRGETQYFGPGTRLLVL.

There are many counts of this clonotype. The chain links TRBV20-1 to TRBJ1-2, with 11 bases matching TRBD1. Trimming removed 6 bases from V and 7 bases from J; junction bases left unmatched: 16. The CDR3 is 16 amino acids. CDR1 DFQATT and CDR2 SNEGSKA come from the germline V gene (reference sequence). The CDR3 coding sequence is TGCAGTGCGGGTGGGAGGACAGGGGGCTTCATCCGTGGCTACACCTTC. This encodes CSAGGRTGGFIRGYTF.

This clonotype was counted ten times or more. The chain combines TRBV10-3 with TRBJ1-5; tentative D call: TRBD1 (5 bases). CDR3 length: 15 residues. Germline loops: CDR1 ENHRY, CDR2 SYGVKD. V was trimmed by 3 bases and J by 5 bases, leaving 14 bases between them. CDR3: CAISDGALADQPQHF. In DNA form, the CDR3 reads TGTGCCATCAGTGATGGGGCTCTCGCGGATCAGCCCCAGCATTTT.

Many counts were recorded for this clonotype. V is TRBV7-9 and J is TRBJ2-3, with 8 positions matching TRBD1. The length of the CDR3 is 15 residues. Trimming took 5 bases from V and 6 from J; bases not matched to a gene: 10. Looked up from germline, CDR1 is SEHNR and CDR2 is FQNEAQ (reference sequence). Written as DNA, the CDR3 is TGTGCCAGCAGCCTTAATCCAGGGGGCGCCGATACGCAGTATTTT. It yields the protein CASSLNPGGADTQYF.